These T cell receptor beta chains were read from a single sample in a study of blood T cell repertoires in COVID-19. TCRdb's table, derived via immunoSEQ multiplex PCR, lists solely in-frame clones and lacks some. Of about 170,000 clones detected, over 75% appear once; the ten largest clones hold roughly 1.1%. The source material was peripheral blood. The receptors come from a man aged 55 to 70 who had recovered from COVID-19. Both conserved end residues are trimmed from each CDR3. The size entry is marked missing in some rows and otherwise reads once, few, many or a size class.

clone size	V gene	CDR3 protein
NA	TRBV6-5	ASSYGRGFRQPQH
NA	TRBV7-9	ASSPPEGTGFPWT
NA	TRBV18	ASSPGQRSYEQY
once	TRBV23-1	ASSQSLQGFHGYT
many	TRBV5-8	ASSYTGGAGTGELF
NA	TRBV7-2	ASSYSGGLGTEAF
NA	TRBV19	ASRVSGGQYNEQF
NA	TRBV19	ASSPPSGGQETQY
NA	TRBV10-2	ASSESDSPLH
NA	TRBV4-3	ASRTQQGATGELF
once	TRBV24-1	ATSDRNPRDNSRDEQF
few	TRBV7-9	ASSRTGLAGYNEQF
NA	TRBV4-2	ASSRLTGGSGMNTEAF
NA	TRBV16	ASSLRVDTQY
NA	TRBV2	ASTTRAGAPLH
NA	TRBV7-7	ASSLGTGDEQY
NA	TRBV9	ASSVALAQNTGELF
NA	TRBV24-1	ATSGLDRGSTEAF
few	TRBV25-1	ASSNTGYTEAF
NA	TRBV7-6	ASSLGTNLNTEAF
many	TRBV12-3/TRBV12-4	ASRPGTSGEY
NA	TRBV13	ASSLQGLTEAF
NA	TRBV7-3	ARGHGEYEQY
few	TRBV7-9	ASSLAQGKNEQF